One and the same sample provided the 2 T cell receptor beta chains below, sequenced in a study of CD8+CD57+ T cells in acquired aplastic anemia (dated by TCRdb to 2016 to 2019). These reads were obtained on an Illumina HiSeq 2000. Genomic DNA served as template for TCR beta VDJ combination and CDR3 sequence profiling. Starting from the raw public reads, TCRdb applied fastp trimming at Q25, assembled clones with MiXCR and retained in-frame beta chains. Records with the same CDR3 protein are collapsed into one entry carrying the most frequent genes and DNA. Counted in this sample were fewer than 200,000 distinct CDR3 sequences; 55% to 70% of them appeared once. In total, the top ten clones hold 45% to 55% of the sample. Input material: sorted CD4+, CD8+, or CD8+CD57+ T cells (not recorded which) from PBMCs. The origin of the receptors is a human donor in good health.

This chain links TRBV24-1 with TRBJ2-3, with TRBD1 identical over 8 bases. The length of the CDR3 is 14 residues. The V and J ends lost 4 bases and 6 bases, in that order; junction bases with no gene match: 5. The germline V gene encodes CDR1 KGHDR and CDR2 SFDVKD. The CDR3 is CATSENRGADTQYF. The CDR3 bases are TGTGCCACCAGTGAGAACAGGGGGGCGGATACGCAGTATTTT.

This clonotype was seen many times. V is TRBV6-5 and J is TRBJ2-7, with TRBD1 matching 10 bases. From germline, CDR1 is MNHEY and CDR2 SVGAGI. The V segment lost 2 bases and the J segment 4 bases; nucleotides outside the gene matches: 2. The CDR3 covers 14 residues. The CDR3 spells CASSYMDRGYEQYF. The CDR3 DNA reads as TGTGCCAGCAGTTACATGGACAGGGGGTACGAGCAGTACTTC.